The next 31 T cell receptor beta chains were all read from a single sample in a study of beta chain features in type 1 diabetes. The authors reverse transcribed all of the isolated RNA, so sequencing captured expressed TCRB transcripts. Assay: immunoSEQ multiplex PCR; the TCRdb copy retains only in-frame clones and omits some. Of 350,000 to 400,000 clones listed, around 15% are singletons. The sample comprised naive CD4+ T cells from blood. All receptors derive from a woman in her late teens or twenties in good health.

This rearrangement joins TRBV5-1 to TRBJ1-2, with no clear D. Trimming took off 0 bases at V and 8 bases at J, with 8 bases between the two ends. This CDR3 has 12 amino acids. Germline values: CDR1 SGHRS, CDR2 YFSETQ. The CDR3 region is CASSLVSLGYTF. In DNA form, the CDR3 reads TGCGCCAGCAGCTTGGTCAGTCTGGGCTACACCTTC.

This clone was counted a few times. The chain has TRBV9 and TRBJ1-5; 7 bases agree with TRBD1. The ends lost 3 bases at V and 6 bases at J; junction bases unmatched: 9. Germline loops: CDR1 SGDLS, CDR2 YYNGEE. The CDR3 runs 15 residues. The chain's CDR3 is CASSANRGAGQPQHF. The DNA for the CDR3 is TGTGCCAGCAGCGCGAACAGGGGAGCGGGTCAGCCCCAGCATTTT. The whole variable domain, filled in from reference TRBV9 and TRBJ1-5, reads DSGVTQTPKHLITATGQRVTLRCSPRSGDLSVYWYQQSLDQGLQFLIQYYNGEERAKGNILERFSAQQFPDLHSELNLSSLELGDSALYFCASSANRGAGQPQHFGDGTRLSIL.

In its sample, this clone was seen a few times. This rearrangement joins TRBV30 to TRBJ2-1, with 8 nucleotides matching TRBD2. The CDR3 totals 16 residues. Germline CDR1 GTSNPN, CDR2 SVGIG (reference sequence). V lost 5 bases, J lost 0 bases, and 9 bases stayed unmatched. CDR3: CAWALGAGGSYNEQFF. The CDR3 coding sequence is TGTGCCTGGGCTCTAGGGGCGGGAGGCTCCTACAATGAGCAGTTCTTC.

This sequence joins TRBV25-1 and TRBJ1-2, with 9 bases matching TRBD1. The ends lost 11 bases at V and 8 bases at J; junction bases unmatched: 12. Looked up from germline, CDR1 is MGHDK and CDR2 is SYGVNS. The CDR3 covers 13 residues. The CDR3 spells CAYQTGQGYGYTF. In DNA, the CDR3 is TGTGCCTACCAAACGGGACAGGGTTACGGCTACACCTTC.

The chain carries TRBV29-1 and TRBJ2-3; the D is unclear. V gave up 8 bases and J gave up 0 bases, with 21 bases separating them. The CDR3 consists of 16 residues. Germline CDR1 is SQVTM and CDR2 is ANQGSEA. CDR3: CSLLSVTPISTDTQYF. The CDR3 DNA sequence: TGCAGCCTTTTGTCGGTCACCCCTATTAGCACAGATACGCAGTATTTT.

This chain links TRBV28 with TRBJ1-2; TRBD1 aligns across 9 bases. CDR1 is MDHEN and CDR2 is SYDVKM in the germline V gene. The V segment lost 4 bases and the J segment 7 bases; nucleotides outside the gene matches: 16. The length of the CDR3 is 17 residues. The CDR3 region is CASSSFRGGTGRSGYTF. CDR3 DNA: TGTGCCAGCAGTTCCTTTCGGGGCGGGACAGGGAGAAGTGGCTACACCTTC.

The sample holds a few counts of this clone. This chain uses TRBV4-2 with TRBJ2-3, with TRBD2 identical over 8 bases. The V segment lost 0 bases and the J segment 3 bases; nucleotides outside the gene matches: 14. This CDR3 region has 19 residues. Germline values: CDR1 LGHNA, CDR2 YNFKEQ. In DNA, the CDR3 is TGTGCCAGCAGCCAAGAAGGGGGAGTAGCGGGATCAAGAACAGATACGCAGTATTTT. This translates into CASSQEGGVAGSRTDTQYF.

This clone was picked up a small number of times. The chain uses TRBV29-1 and TRBJ2-7; D gene unclear. The V gene lost 6 bases and the J gene lost 2 bases, with 17 bases spanning the gap. This CDR3 is built from 14 residues. Germline CDR1 and CDR2: SQVTM and ANQGSEA. The CDR3 is CSVTSYGLAYEQYF. The CDR3, as DNA: TGCAGCGTAACCTCTTACGGGTTGGCCTACGAGCAGTACTTC.

This chain connects TRBV28 to TRBJ1-2; perhaps TRBD1 as D (5 bases). V shed 3 bases and J shed 4 bases, with 9 bases lying between them. CDR1 is MDHEN and CDR2 is SYDVKM in the germline V gene. CDR3 length equals 13 residues. The CDR3 protein is CASSFGRAYGYTF. The CDR3 DNA reads as TGTGCCAGCAGTTTTGGCAGGGCCTATGGCTACACCTTC.

The chain carries TRBV30 and TRBJ1-2; unclear D gene. The CDR3 extends over 12 amino acids. Per germline, CDR1 GTSNPN and CDR2 SVGIG (reference sequence). Deletions cut 1 base from V and 5 bases from J, with 8 bases between. The DNA for the CDR3 is TGTGCCTGGAGTGACGGGGATTATGGCTACACCTTC. Amino acid sequence: CAWSDGDYGYTF.

This clone was detected a few times. The genes are TRBV29-1 and TRBJ1-1; tentative D call: TRBD1 (6 bases). This CDR3 is 14 amino acids long. Trimming took off 2 bases at V and 2 bases at J, with 12 bases between the two ends. CDR1 is SQVTM and CDR2 is ANQGSEA in the germline V gene. CDR3: CSVELRTANTEAFF. The CDR3 region has the DNA TGCAGCGTTGAACTCCGGACAGCCAACACTGAAGCTTTCTTT.

The J gene is TRBJ1-5, the V gene TRBV30, with D possibly TRBD1 on 6 matching bases. V dropped 3 bases and J dropped 5 bases, with 17 bases sitting between them. Looked up from germline, CDR1 is GTSNPN and CDR2 is SVGIG (reference sequence). This CDR3 spans 15 amino acids. The CDR3 loop reads CAWSYPGAFYQPQHF. CDR3 bases: TGTGCCTGGAGCTACCCAGGGGCGTTCTATCAGCCCCAGCATTTT.

This clone has only a few counts. This chain uses TRBV29-1 with TRBJ2-1; 12 positions agree with TRBD2. The germline CDR1 and CDR2 sequences are SQVTM and ANQGSEA. This CDR3 has 13 amino acids. The J segment lost 5 bases and the V segment lost 8 bases, leaving 4 bases of the junction unmatched. CDR3 residues: CSQTSGSHNEQFF. The DNA of the CDR3 is TGCAGCCAGACTAGCGGGAGCCACAATGAGCAGTTCTTC.

The chain is built from TRBV5-1 and TRBJ2-7; the match to TRBD2 covers 10 bases. The CDR3 has 15 residues. Germline CDR1 SGHRS, CDR2 YFSETQ. V was pared by 0 bases and J by 3 bases, with 3 bases of the junction left unmatched. The CDR3 protein is CASSLVPSGSYEQYF. The CDR3 bases are TGCGCCAGCAGCTTGGTACCTAGCGGGAGCTACGAGCAGTACTTC.

The rearrangement links TRBV7-6 to TRBJ1-5; possibly TRBD1 for D (5 bases). Looked up from germline, CDR1 is SGHVS and CDR2 is FNYEAQ. V lost 0 bases and J 8 bases, leaving 14 bases between the germline ends. The CDR3 sequence is 15 residues long. This chain's CDR3 is CASSLARGIGEPQHF. The CDR3, as DNA: TGTGCCAGCAGCTTAGCGCGGGGAATAGGGGAGCCCCAGCATTTT.

This CDR3 reads CASSLQGRQETQYF. As DNA, the CDR3 is TGTGCCAGCAGCCTGCAGGGTCGCCAAGAGACCCAGTACTTC. The chain has TRBV9 and TRBJ2-5, with TRBD1 as a possible D gene (5 bases). The CDR3 is 14 amino acids. Trimming took 4 bases from V and 1 from J, leaving 11 bases between them. The V gene's germline CDR1 is SGDLS and CDR2 YYNGEE. Full variable domain (remainder filled in from reference TRBV9 and TRBJ2-5): DSGVTQTPKHLITATGQRVTLRCSPRSGDLSVYWYQQSLDQGLQFLIQYYNGEERAKGNILERFSAQQFPDLHSELNLSSLELGDSALYFCASSLQGRQETQYFGPGTRLLVL.

The chain joins TRBV11-2 to TRBJ1-2; TRBD1 aligns across 9 bases. J lost 5 bases, V lost 3 bases, and 1 base had no gene match. The germline V gene has CDR1 SGHAT and CDR2 FQNNGV. The CDR3 is 13 amino acids. CDR3 nucleotide sequence: TGTGCCAGCAGCTTGGACAGGGGATATGGCTACACCTTC. This sequence encodes CASSLDRGYGYTF.

This clone occurred a few times. The CDR3 sequence: CASSFKVRKEQFF. The CDR3 DNA is TGTGCCAGCAGCTTCAAAGTGCGGAAGGAGCAGTTCTTC. The chain combines TRBV5-8 with TRBJ2-1; D is uncertain. V was clipped by 2 bases and J by 10 bases, with 13 bases between them. The CDR3 has 13 amino acids. CDR1 and CDR2 from the germline V gene are SGHTS and YDEGEE. Variable domain in full (rest from reference TRBV5-8 and TRBJ2-1): EAGVTQSPTHLIKTRGQQATLRCSPISGHTSVYWYQQALGLGLQFLLWYDEGEERNRGNFPPRFSGRQFPNYSSELNVNALELEDSALYLCASSFKVRKEQFFGPGTRLTVL.

This chain uses TRBV14 with TRBJ2-1; D unclear. CDR1 is SGHDN, CDR2 FVKESK, per germline. The CDR3 covers 13 residues. V lost 0 bases to trimming and J lost 7 bases, with 7 bases between them. The CDR3 DNA sequence: TGTGCCAGCAGCCAAGATCGAGGAAATGAGCAGTTCTTC. Protein: CASSQDRGNEQFF.

This chain joins TRBV15 and TRBJ2-1, with 9 nucleotides matching TRBD1. V lost 2 bases and J lost 6; bases outside the gene matches: 8. The CDR3 loop spans 16 amino acids. The germline gives CDR1 LNHNV, CDR2 YYDKDF (reference sequence). The CDR3 spells CATSRRGQGSVNEQFF. CDR3 sequence (DNA): TGTGCCACCAGCAGAAGAGGACAGGGGTCCGTCAATGAGCAGTTCTTC.

J is TRBJ2-4 and V is TRBV28; D is possibly TRBD2 (5 bases). CDR3 size: 15 residues. Trimming cost V 3 bases and J 3 bases, with 12 bases left between them. Germline V gene lookup returns CDR1 MDHEN and CDR2 SYDVKM. The DNA of the CDR3 is TGTGCCAGCAGTTTGAGGGCTCCTGGCAAAAACATTCAGTACTTC. Translating it yields CASSLRAPGKNIQYF.

The table lists this clone with a few counts. This CDR3 is also generated by other DNA sequences in the sample. The chain has TRBV30 and TRBJ2-5, with D unclear. CDR1 is GTSNPN, CDR2 SVGIG, per germline (reference sequence). The length of the CDR3 is 13 residues. Trimming took off 0 bases at V and 4 bases at J, with 9 bases between the two ends. The CDR3 reads CAWSVLRRETQYF. CDR3 nucleotides: TGTGCCTGGAGTGTACTTCGTAGAGAGACCCAGTACTTC. Full variable domain (outside the CDR3, taken from reference TRBV30 and TRBJ2-5): SQTIHQWPATLVQPVGSPLSLECTVEGTSNPNLYWYRQAAGRGLQLLFYSVGIGQISSEVPQNLSASRPQDRQFILSSKKLLLSDSGFYLCAWSVLRRETQYFGPGTRLLVL.

J is TRBJ1-5 and V is TRBV7-6, with TRBD1 identical over 12 bases. With 5 bases clipped from V and 6 bases from J, the junction kept 5 bases outside the gene matches. The CDR3 is 15 amino acids. Germline V gene lookup returns CDR1 SGHVS and CDR2 FNYEAQ. DNA of the CDR3: TGTGCCAGCAGCCCCGGGACAGGGGGCGGTCAGCCCCAGCATTTT. Translation gives CASSPGTGGGQPQHF.

This clone showed up just once. The chain links TRBV15 to TRBJ2-1; TRBD2 aligns across 13 bases. The CDR3 extends over 16 amino acids. Germline V gene sequence: CDR1 LNHNV, CDR2 YYDKDF (reference sequence). V lost 4 bases, J lost 2 bases, and 2 bases stayed unmatched. The CDR3: CATSMGLAGPYNEQFF. CDR3 DNA: TGTGCCACCAGCATGGGACTAGCGGGACCCTACAATGAGCAGTTCTTC.

This clone has a handful of counts. Other DNA sequences in the same sample also yield this CDR3. The V and J genes are TRBV30 and TRBJ2-1; 11 nucleotides align to TRBD2. V trimming: 2 bases; J trimming: 4 bases; junction bases outside the gene matches: 4. The length of the CDR3 is 15 residues. The V gene's germline CDR1 is GTSNPN and CDR2 SVGIG (reference sequence). CDR3 region: CAWSTSGSSYNEQFF. DNA of the CDR3: TGTGCCTGGAGTACTAGCGGGAGTTCTTACAATGAGCAGTTCTTC.

The J gene is TRBJ2-1, the V gene TRBV6-4; 10 bases align to TRBD2. The CDR3 runs to 16 residues. Germline V gives CDR1 MRHNA, CDR2 SNTAGT. J lost 4 bases, V lost 2 bases, and 5 bases had no gene match. The DNA of the CDR3 is TGTGCCAGCAGTGACGTAGCGGGAGGAACATACAATGAGCAGTTCTTC. Translating it yields CASSDVAGGTYNEQFF.

The chain joins TRBV14 to TRBJ2-3, with TRBD2 matching over 13 bases. Germline V gene lookup returns CDR1 SGHDN and CDR2 FVKESK. With V trimmed by 4 bases and J by 1 base, 8 bases remained unmatched. There are 18 residues in the CDR3. The CDR3 region is CASSPGRTSGSRTDTQYF. The CDR3 DNA reads as TGTGCCAGCAGCCCAGGTAGGACTAGCGGGAGCCGCACAGATACGCAGTATTTT.

The chain carries TRBV4-1 and TRBJ2-5; D is possibly TRBD1 (5 bases). V was shortened by 1 base and J by 4 bases, with 13 bases between the two germline ends. The CDR3 length is 15 residues. Germline V gives CDR1 MGHRA, CDR2 YSYEKL. The CDR3 coding sequence is TGCGCCAGCAGCCAAGTGGGCCAGGGTCTAGAGACCCAGTACTTC. Translation: CASSQVGQGLETQYF.

This clone was counted a few times. The V gene is TRBV7-3, the J gene TRBJ2-7, with 10 bases matching TRBD2. Germline assignment: CDR1 SGHTA and CDR2 FQGTGA. The CDR3 contains 15 residues. V gave up 8 bases and J gave up 2 bases; unmatched junction bases: 9. CDR3 amino acids: CASGPGTSVPYEQYF. In DNA form, the CDR3 reads TGTGCCAGCGGTCCCGGGACTAGCGTACCCTACGAGCAGTACTTC.

This chain joins TRBV29-1 and TRBJ2-7; 7 bases match TRBD2. There are 12 residues in the CDR3. Germline V CDR1 and CDR2: SQVTM, ANQGSEA. Trimming took 5 bases from V and 4 from J; bases not matched to a gene: 5. CDR3 sequence reads: CSVRTSNYEQYF. The CDR3, as DNA: TGCAGCGTTAGGACTAGTAATTACGAGCAGTACTTC.

The chain uses TRBV27 and TRBJ2-1; 11 bases line up with TRBD2. There are 17 residues in the CDR3. Trimming cost V 5 bases and J 5 bases; bases outside gene matches: 11. The germline gives CDR1 MNHEY, CDR2 SMNVEV (reference sequence). The CDR3 region has the DNA TGTGCCAGCAGTCTGCGGGCTAGCGGGAGGTCTAACAATGAGCAGTTCTTC. It yields the protein CASSLRASGRSNNEQFF.